The 30 T cell receptor beta chains in this list originate from one sample, sequenced in a study of OX40 agonist ivuxolimab in advanced cancers. Assay: immunoSEQ multiplex PCR; the TCRdb copy retains only in-frame clones and omits some. The sample holds 40,000 to 50,000 clones; about 83% are singletons and the top ten take approximately 35%. The sample was CD4+ or CD8+ T cells sorted from blood, taken in a trial of the OX40 agonist ivuxolimab. The receptors stem from an adult with an advanced solid tumor such as melanoma, head and neck, liver or kidney cancer.

Turning to this clone: One end of the junction fails to match germline, which may point to a read error. The V and J genes are TRBV7-7 and TRBJ2-2, with unresolved D. CDR3 length: 12 amino acids. CDR1 SSHAT and CDR2 FNYEAQ come from the germline V gene (reference sequence). The CDR3 DNA is TGTGCTAGCAGCCAGCAAACCGGGGAGCTGTTTTTT. This sequence encodes CASSQQTGELFF.

The genes are TRBV6-5 and TRBJ1-1; tentative D call: TRBD1 (6 bases). CDR1 is MNHEY, CDR2 SVGAGI, per germline. There are 13 residues in the CDR3. V shed 7 bases and J shed 9 bases, with 18 bases lying between them. The CDR3 here is CASTAITGFKAFF. In nucleotides, the CDR3 is TGTGCCAGCACCGCTATTACAGGGTTTAAAGCTTTCTTT.

V and J are TRBV7-2 and TRBJ1-2; D uncertain. With 1 base removed from V and 3 bases from J, the gap between germline ends came to 9 bases. This CDR3 has 14 amino acids. The germline V gene encodes CDR1 SGHTA and CDR2 FQGNSA. Here the CDR3 DNA reads TGTGCCAGCAGCTTAGGTCCAGGCGACTATGGCTACACCTTC. It is translated as CASSLGPGDYGYTF.

The chain links TRBV11-1 to TRBJ2-1, with 8 positions matching TRBD2. Unmatched junction bases numbered 8, after V lost 8 bases and J lost 5 bases. From germline, CDR1 is SGHAT and CDR2 FQDESV (reference sequence). This CDR3 is built from 14 residues. The CDR3 DNA reads TGTGCCAGCGCGGGGGGAGCAAGGAACAATGAGCAGTTCTTC. This codes for CASAGGARNNEQFF.

V is TRBV4-2 and J is TRBJ2-5; a weak D match, TRBD1 (6 bases). The CDR3 spans 15 residues. Trimming cost V 0 bases and J 5 bases, with 13 bases left between them. Germline V CDR1 and CDR2: LGHNA, YNFKEQ. CDR3 in DNA: TGTGCCAGCAGCCAAGAGCGGAGGACAGAGGAGACCCAGTACTTC. Residues: CASSQERRTEETQYF.

The genes are TRBV6-5 and TRBJ1-2; 7 nucleotides align to TRBD1. The CDR3 consists of 15 residues. With 6 bases clipped from V and 9 bases from J, the junction kept 16 bases outside the gene matches. The V gene's germline CDR1 is MNHEY and CDR2 SVGAGI. This chain's CDR3 is CASSDTGQSLYRYTF. The CDR3, as DNA: TGTGCCAGCAGCGACACGGGACAGAGCCTATATCGCTACACCTTC.

The chain has TRBV29-1 and TRBJ2-1, with D perhaps matching TRBD1 (5 bases). This CDR3 comprises 15 residues. Trimming took 1 base from V and 0 from J, leaving 10 bases between them. Per the germline V gene, CDR1 is SQVTM and CDR2 is ANQGSEA. The CDR3 spells CSVEGQSSSYNEQFF. DNA for the CDR3: TGCAGCGTTGAAGGACAGTCGAGCTCCTACAATGAGCAGTTCTTC.

V is TRBV6-5 and J is TRBJ1-1; no reliable D call. Germline V CDR1 and CDR2: MNHEY, SVGAGI. Trimming took off 2 bases at V and 6 bases at J, with 13 bases between the two ends. CDR3 length: 14 residues. The CDR3 region has the DNA TGTGCCAGCAGTTACCCAGGATTGGAAGCTGAAGCTTTCTTT. Translating it yields CASSYPGLEAEAFF.

The sample holds one count of this clone. The chain links TRBV19 to TRBJ2-7; D not resolved. CDR1 and CDR2 from the germline V gene are LNHDA and SQIVND (reference sequence). The germline V and J ends were trimmed by 6 bases and 6 bases, with 21 bases remaining between them. The CDR3 loop spans 15 amino acids. This chain's CDR3 is CASSPGPFYPIEQYF. CDR3 bases: TGTGCCAGTAGCCCGGGTCCTTTCTACCCCATCGAGCAGTACTTC.

This chain joins TRBV10-3 and TRBJ2-5; unclear D gene. Looked up from germline, CDR1 is ENHRY and CDR2 is SYGVKD. The CDR3 runs 13 residues. The V gene lost 4 bases and the J gene lost 1 base, with 7 bases spanning the gap. The DNA of the CDR3 is TGTGCCATCAGTGGAGGTTTCCAAGAGACCCAGTACTTC. Its protein product is CAISGGFQETQYF.

J is TRBJ2-3 and V is TRBV25-1; 13 bases fit TRBD2. The CDR3 has 17 amino acids. Trimming took 6 bases from V and 5 from J; bases not matched to a gene: 11. The germline gives CDR1 MGHDK, CDR2 SYGVNS. The CDR3 is CASRGLAGRGGKDTQYF. CDR3 sequence (DNA): TGTGCCAGCAGGGGACTAGCGGGAAGGGGGGGGAAAGATACGCAGTATTTT. Looking up the rest from reference TRBV25-1 and TRBJ2-3 gives the full variable domain: EADIYQTPRYLVIGTGKKITLECSQTMGHDKMYWYQQDPGMELHLIHYSYGVNSTEKGDLSSESTVSRIRTEHFPLTLESARPSHTSQYLCASRGLAGRGGKDTQYFGPGTRLTVL.

The V gene is TRBV25-1, the J gene TRBJ1-1; tentatively, D is TRBD1 (6 bases). This CDR3 has 15 amino acids. Trimming cost V 6 bases and J 5 bases, with 19 bases left between them. The germline CDR1 and CDR2 sequences are MGHDK and SYGVNS. In DNA form, the CDR3 reads TGTGCCAGCAGCCTATCGAGCAGGGGTGGGACTGAAGCTTTCTTT. Protein: CASSLSSRGGTEAFF.

The V and J genes are TRBV19 and TRBJ1-4; the match to TRBD1 covers 7 bases. In germline, CDR1 is LNHDA, CDR2 SQIVND (reference sequence). CDR3 length equals 14 residues. J lost 5 bases, V lost 6 bases, and 6 bases had no gene match. In DNA form, the CDR3 reads TGTGCCAGTAGAACCGGGACAGACAATGAAAAACTGTTTTTT. It codes for CASRTGTDNEKLFF.

This chain joins TRBV6-1 and TRBJ2-2; maybe TRBD1 (5 bases). Trimming cost V 5 bases and J 6 bases, with 10 bases left between them. The CDR3 totals 13 residues. Germline CDR1 is MNHNS and CDR2 is SASEGT. Here the CDR3 reads CASSISRAGELFF. The CDR3 region has the DNA TGTGCCAGCAGTATTAGCAGGGCCGGGGAGCTGTTTTTT.

DNA of the CDR3: TGTGCCAGCAGTTCGGCGGGACAGGGCGGACAGCCCCAGCATTTT. Protein sequence: CASSSAGQGGQPQHF. This chain connects TRBV28 to TRBJ1-5; TRBD1 matches at 9 bases. Germline CDR1 is MDHEN and CDR2 is SYDVKM. Trimming cost V 4 bases and J 7 bases; bases outside gene matches: 8. CDR3 length: 15 residues.

The V and J genes are TRBV18 and TRBJ2-1; D is undetermined. V was clipped by 3 bases and J by 7 bases, with 7 bases between them. This CDR3 contains 12 residues. Looked up from germline, CDR1 is KGHSH and CDR2 is LQKENI. The chain's CDR3 is CASSPNLNEQFF. The CDR3, as DNA: TGTGCCAGCTCACCTAACTTGAATGAGCAGTTCTTC.

This clone was seen a few times. The rearrangement joins TRBV7-8 to TRBJ2-1; TRBD1 agrees at 8 bases. V shed 4 bases and J 7 bases; nucleotides not matched to a gene: 9. Germline CDR1 reads SGHVS; CDR2 reads FQNEAQ. The CDR3 contains 15 residues. CDR3 DNA sequence: TGTGCCAGCAGCTGGAGCTTCGGACAGGGTAATGAGCAGTTCTTC. This translates into CASSWSFGQGNEQFF.

The V gene is TRBV7-9, the J gene TRBJ1-3; 7 bases map to TRBD1. Losses at the gene ends were 8 bases for V and 0 bases for J; bases not matched to a gene: 7. The V gene's germline CDR1 is SEHNR and CDR2 FQNEAQ (reference sequence). The CDR3 has 15 amino acids. The CDR3 bases are TGTGCCAGCCCGGGACAGAAAGTCTCTGGAAACACCATATATTTT. Amino acids: CASPGQKVSGNTIYF.

The genes are TRBV2 and TRBJ2-3, with 8 bases that match TRBD1. Germline assignment: CDR1 SNHLY and CDR2 FYNNEI. V lost 8 bases, J lost 2 bases, and 9 bases stayed unmatched. The CDR3 is 15 residues long. The CDR3 reads CASGVLDRVTDTQYF. CDR3 sequence (DNA): TGTGCCAGCGGCGTCTTGGACAGGGTCACAGATACGCAGTATTTT.

This sequence joins TRBV7-2 and TRBJ1-1, with 9 bases that match TRBD1. In germline, CDR1 is SGHTA, CDR2 FQGNSA. V gave up 4 bases and J gave up 6 bases; unmatched junction bases: 6. The CDR3 is made up of 14 amino acids. CDR3 region: CASSSQGAAAEAFF. The DNA for the CDR3 is TGTGCCAGCAGCTCACAGGGGGCAGCGGCTGAAGCTTTCTTT.

The chain has TRBV7-8 and TRBJ2-1; D not resolved. Trimming took off 5 bases at V and 0 bases at J, with 11 bases between the two ends. Germline CDR1 SGHVS, CDR2 FQNEAQ. This CDR3 is 15 amino acids long. The CDR3 sequence: CASSPSISSYNEQFF. The CDR3 nucleotides read TGTGCCAGCAGCCCCTCAATTAGCTCCTACAATGAGCAGTTCTTC.

The genes are TRBV5-1 and TRBJ2-5; D unresolved. Germline CDR1 SGHRS, CDR2 YFSETQ. The CDR3 runs 13 residues. V dropped 4 bases and J dropped 7 bases, with 14 bases sitting between them. The CDR3 protein is CASSRTGLGTQYF. The CDR3 bases are TGCGCCAGCAGCCGGACCGGGTTGGGGACCCAGTACTTC.

The CDR3 here is CATTRSLAGELFF. CDR3 bases: TGTGCCACAACCCGGTCCCTCGCCGGGGAGCTGTTTTTT. This chain uses TRBV15 with TRBJ2-2; no firm D call. This CDR3 spans 13 amino acids. CDR1 is LNHNV and CDR2 is YYDKDF in the germline V gene (reference sequence). Trimming stripped 9 bases from V and 6 bases from J, with 14 bases between.

The chain uses TRBV4-2 and TRBJ2-5; TRBD1 matches at 7 bases. With 3 bases clipped from V and 5 bases from J, the junction kept 6 bases outside the gene matches. The CDR3 has 14 amino acids. From germline, CDR1 is LGHNA and CDR2 YNFKEQ. CDR3 loop: CASSHDRDSETQYF. CDR3 bases: TGTGCCAGCAGCCATGACAGGGATTCGGAGACCCAGTACTTC.

The V and J genes are TRBV5-6 and TRBJ2-1; maybe TRBD2 (6 bases). Germline CDR1 and CDR2: SGHDT and YYEEEE. Trimming cost V 1 base and J 2 bases, with 13 bases left between them. The CDR3 length is 16 residues. The CDR3 bases are TGTGCCAGCAGCTTGCCCGGGACTGCCACCTACAATGAGCAGTTCTTC. Encoded protein: CASSLPGTATYNEQFF.

The chain employs TRBV6-5 and TRBJ1-2, with D perhaps TRBD1 (5 bases). This CDR3 region has 15 residues. Germline lookup yields CDR1 MNHEY and CDR2 SVGAGI. The V end was cut by 2 bases, the J end by 4 bases, with 14 bases between. In DNA, the CDR3 is TGTGCCAGCAGTTACGTGGTCCATGGGACCTATGGCTACACCTTC. Protein: CASSYVVHGTYGYTF.

The J gene is TRBJ2-5, the V gene TRBV5-1; TRBD2 aligns across 14 bases. The J segment lost 6 bases and the V segment lost 6 bases, leaving 4 bases of the junction unmatched. Germline CDR1 SGHRS, CDR2 YFSETQ. The length of the CDR3 is 14 residues. CDR3 protein: CASKTSGRAQTQYF. For the CDR3, the DNA is TGCGCCAGCAAGACTAGCGGGAGGGCCCAGACCCAGTACTTC.

The CDR3 coding sequence is TGTGCCAGCAGTGAGGACGGTACCTACGAGCAGTACTTC. The encoded protein is CASSEDGTYEQYF. The chain employs TRBV6-1 and TRBJ2-7; D gene unclear. The CDR3 consists of 13 residues. V was clipped by 3 bases and J by 2 bases, with 8 bases between them. Per the germline V gene, CDR1 is MNHNS and CDR2 is SASEGT.

The rearrangement uses TRBV11-3 and TRBJ2-5; D is possibly TRBD2 (6 bases). The V end was cut by 4 bases, the J end by 2 bases, with 11 bases between. Per germline, CDR1 SGHNT and CDR2 YENEEA. The CDR3 runs 14 residues. CDR3 loop: CASSSGLSQETQYF. Written as DNA, the CDR3 is TGTGCCAGCAGCTCGGGACTGTCGCAAGAGACCCAGTACTTC.

The chain carries TRBV5-1 and TRBJ1-3; no firm D call. V was pared by 6 bases and J by 0 bases, with 16 bases between. The CDR3 loop spans 16 amino acids. CDR1 and CDR2 from the germline V gene are SGHRS and YFSETQ. The CDR3 DNA is TGCGCCAGCATGGTAGGGCCGTCCAGCTCTGGAAACACCATATATTTT. Its translation: CASMVGPSSSGNTIYF.